This TCR beta chain originates from a study of blood T cell repertoires in COVID-19. On the study more broadly: T cells, B-cell-depleted T cells, or PBMCs provided the cDNA or gDNA that served as material.

The study drew participants aged about 18 to 95 years from some 24 US areas. Shortly before study entry, within 2 weeks, exposed participants had met a COVID-19 case. The authors' processing: Estimation of nucleated cell counts was performed using reference gene primer amplification. The method was immunoSEQ multiplex PCR; TCRdb's version includes in-frame clones alone and lacks a portion of them. That table furnishes V, J and clone size, whereas the DNA furnished D and trimming. This sample yields roughly 400,000 clones, of which around nine tenths are seen a single time; 1.4% to 1.5% belongs to the top ten. What was sequenced was PBMCs or T cells enriched from blood (not recorded which). This TCR derives from a woman younger than 30 who had been exposed to COVID-19.

CDR3 residues: CASSQGGVTEAFF. DNA of the CDR3: TGTGCCAGCAGCCAGGGGGGTGTCACTGAAGCTTTCTTT. The rearrangement joins TRBV6-6 to TRBJ1-1; 7 bases agree with TRBD1. Germline assignment: CDR1 MNHNY and CDR2 SVGAGI (reference sequence). This CDR3 comprises 13 residues. Trimming removed 6 bases from V and 4 bases from J; junction bases left unmatched: 5.